One and the same sample provided the 14 T cell receptor beta chains below, sequenced in a study of cytomegalovirus exposure and HLA in healthy donors. Primers for the PCR totalled 60 Vbeta and 13 Jbeta. TCRdb keeps only in-frame clones here, not all; method: immunoSEQ multiplex PCR. The sample lists some 160,000 clones; 80% to 85% were seen once. Source material: PBMCs. These receptors all come from a male donor in good health and CMV-seronegative.

The V gene is TRBV9, the J gene TRBJ2-7; TRBD2 is a possible D gene (5 bases). The ends were cut back, 0 bases at V and 5 bases at J, with 18 bases in the middle. Germline values: CDR1 SGDLS, CDR2 YYNGEE. This CDR3 region has 16 residues. The CDR3 DNA follows: TGTGCCAGCAGCGTAGGTGGGAGCCTACGTGGGAACGAGCAGTACTTC. Translation gives CASSVGGSLRGNEQYF.

This sequence joins TRBV18 and TRBJ2-2, with 7 bases identical to TRBD1. The germline V gene has CDR1 KGHSH and CDR2 LQKENI. The CDR3 sequence is 16 residues long. The J segment lost 5 bases and the V segment lost 2 bases, leaving 8 bases of the junction unmatched. CDR3 coding DNA: TGTGCCAGCTCACCAAGGCTAGGGGGCCGGACCGGGGAGCTGTTTTTT. Amino acid sequence: CASSPRLGGRTGELFF.

V gene TRBV10-3 combines with J gene TRBJ2-3, with D maybe TRBD2 (7 bases). CDR3 length: 15 residues. V was pared by 4 bases and J by 0 bases, with 11 bases between. CDR1 and CDR2 from the germline V gene are ENHRY and SYGVKD. For the CDR3, the DNA is TGTGCCATCAGTGGGGGAGGGGGGAGCACAGATACGCAGTATTTT. This encodes CAISGGGGSTDTQYF.

The rearrangement joins TRBV5-6 to TRBJ1-3, with D possibly being TRBD1 (6 bases). Germline loops: CDR1 SGHDT, CDR2 YYEEEE. The CDR3 covers 15 residues. V was pared by 0 bases and J by 3 bases, with 10 bases between. CDR3 bases: TGTGCCAGCAGCTTGGCGGGGGGCAGTGGAAACACCATATATTTT. Its protein product is CASSLAGGSGNTIYF.

Note on this clone: At one boundary the junction diverges from the germline segment, which might be a read error. The chain carries TRBV7-9 and TRBJ1-1; TRBD1 is a possible D gene (5 bases). Looked up from germline, CDR1 is SEHNR and CDR2 is FQNEAQ (reference sequence). This CDR3 region has 14 residues. This CDR3 reads CSSSLLTGNTEAFF. The CDR3 DNA sequence: TGTTCCAGCAGCTTACTCACAGGGAACACTGAAGCTTTCTTT.

The V and J genes are TRBV5-1 and TRBJ2-1; 15 nucleotides line up with TRBD2. Germline V lookup: CDR1 SGHRS, CDR2 YFSETQ. J was trimmed by 7 bases and V by 0 bases; bases with no gene match: 5. The CDR3 has 17 amino acids. CDR3 region: CASSLGTSGGAWNEQFF. CDR3 coding DNA: TGCGCCAGCAGCTTGGGGACTAGCGGGGGGGCCTGGAATGAGCAGTTCTTC.

CDR3 region: CASSLIGEAFF. The CDR3, as DNA: TGTGCCAGCAGCTTGATCGGTGAAGCTTTCTTT. The chain is built from TRBV5-6 and TRBJ1-1; D ambiguous. This CDR3 spans 11 amino acids. V was pared by 1 base and J by 7 bases, with 5 bases between. Looked up from germline, CDR1 is SGHDT and CDR2 is YYEEEE.

This clone was observed a single time. The chain employs TRBV7-2 and TRBJ2-7; the D gene is possibly TRBD1 (6 bases). From germline, CDR1 is SGHTA and CDR2 FQGNSA. The CDR3 loop spans 14 amino acids. Trimming took 5 bases from V and 0 from J, leaving 11 bases between them. The CDR3 bases are TGTGCCAGCAGCACGAACAGGGTCTCCTACGAGCAGTACTTC. Protein product: CASSTNRVSYEQYF.

The chain combines TRBV7-9 with TRBJ1-5; D ambiguous. V lost 1 base and J 7 bases, leaving 8 bases between the germline ends. Germline V lookup: CDR1 SEHNR, CDR2 FQNEAQ (reference sequence). This CDR3 is 13 amino acids long. This CDR3 is CASSLVVGQPQHF. CDR3 DNA: TGTGCCAGCAGCTTAGTCGTGGGCCAGCCCCAGCATTTT. Drawing the rest from reference TRBV7-9 and TRBJ1-5, the complete variable domain is DTGVSQNPRHKITKRGQNVTFRCDPISEHNRLYWYRQTLGQGPEFLTYFQNEAQLEKSRLLSDRFSAERPKGSFSTLEIQRTEQGDSAMYLCASSLVVGQPQHFGDGTRLSIL.

The chain combines TRBV25-1 with TRBJ1-5; D is ambiguous. Trimming left V 6 bases short and J 7 bases short, with 16 bases between. This CDR3 is built from 14 residues. The V gene's germline CDR1 is MGHDK and CDR2 SYGVNS. The CDR3 protein is CASRERPPQQPQHF. DNA of the CDR3: TGTGCCAGCAGAGAGCGTCCCCCCCAACAGCCCCAGCATTTT.

This clone was observed a few times. The chain links TRBV27 to TRBJ2-1; 14 bases line up with TRBD2. The CDR3 is 15 amino acids. V trimming: 6 bases; J trimming: 6 bases; junction bases outside the gene matches: 4. The germline V gene has CDR1 MNHEY and CDR2 SMNVEV (reference sequence). DNA for the CDR3: TGTGCCAGCAGCACAGGACTAGCGGGAGGCAATGAGCAGTTCTTC. It is translated as CASSTGLAGGNEQFF.

This sequence joins TRBV28 and TRBJ2-7; 7 bases align to TRBD2. The V segment lost 2 bases and the J segment 5 bases; nucleotides outside the gene matches: 9. CDR3 length: 15 residues. Germline V CDR1 and CDR2: MDHEN, SYDVKM. This CDR3 is CASSLKASGSHEQYF. CDR3 DNA: TGTGCCAGCAGTTTAAAGGCTAGCGGTTCCCACGAGCAGTACTTC.

This chain uses TRBV19 with TRBJ2-1; 8 bases map to TRBD2. V trimming: 6 bases; J trimming: 6 bases; junction bases outside the gene matches: 10. This CDR3 contains 15 residues. The V gene's germline CDR1 is LNHDA and CDR2 SQIVND (reference sequence). CDR3 coding DNA: TGTGCCAGTAGATCCGGGACTAGTCTAAGCAATGAGCAGTTCTTC. Its translation: CASRSGTSLSNEQFF.

The chain has TRBV9 and TRBJ2-1; 7 bases line up with TRBD1. This CDR3 is 13 amino acids long. After removal of 5 bases from V and 9 bases from J, the junction contained 8 bases not matched to a gene. Germline CDR1 and CDR2: SGDLS and YYNGEE. CDR3 loop: CASRSTGSGEQFF. The CDR3 DNA follows: TGTGCCAGCAGATCGACAGGGAGCGGTGAGCAGTTCTTC.